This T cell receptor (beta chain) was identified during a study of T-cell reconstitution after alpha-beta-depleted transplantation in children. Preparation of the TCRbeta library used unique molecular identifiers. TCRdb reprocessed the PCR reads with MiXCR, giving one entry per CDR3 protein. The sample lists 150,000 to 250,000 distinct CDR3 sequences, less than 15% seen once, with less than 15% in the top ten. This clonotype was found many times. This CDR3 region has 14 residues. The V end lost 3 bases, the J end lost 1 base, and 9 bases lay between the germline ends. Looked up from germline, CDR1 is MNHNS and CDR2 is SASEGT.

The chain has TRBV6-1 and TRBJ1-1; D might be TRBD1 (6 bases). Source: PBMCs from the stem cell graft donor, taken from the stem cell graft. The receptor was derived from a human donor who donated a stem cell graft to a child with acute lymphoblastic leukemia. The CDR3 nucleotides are TGTGCCAGCAGTGAGGGACACACGAACACTGAAGCTTTCTTT. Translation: CASSEGHTNTEAFF.